A selection of T cell receptor beta chains follows, all from one sample in a study of shared clonotypes between healthy human individuals. Produced via immunoSEQ multiplex PCR; TCRdb's table is partial and in-frame only. Of approximately 1.1 million clones detected, approximately 78% appear once; the ten largest clones hold approximately 0.52%. Sequenced material: memory CD4+ T cells from PBMCs. Receptor source: a man aged 18 to 35 in good health. Some clones in this sample may be carry-over from other donors' samples. Each CDR3 is given with its conserved first and last residue. D genes are given only for firm matches. Size values are once, few and many counts, or a class for expanded clones, and some rows have none.

abundance	v_gene	j_gene	d_gene	CDR3nt	CDR3aa
few	TRBV5-4	TRBJ2-7	-	TGTGCCAGCAGCTTGGAGGTAGCGTCCAACTACGAGCAGTACTTC	CASSLEVASNYEQYF
-	TRBV11-2	TRBJ2-1	TRBD2	TGTGCCAGCAGCTCCACCCGGGGACTACCCTACAATGAGCAGTTCTTC	CASSSTRGLPYNEQFF
-	TRBV25-1	TRBJ1-4	-	TGTGCCAGCTCCCCCGAAGGCCAGATCCCTGAAAAACTGTTTTTT	CASSPEGQIPEKLFF
-	TRBV7-3	TRBJ1-1	-	TGTGCCAGCAGCCTCCAATCTAGCGCTGAAGCTTTCTTT	CASSLQSSAEAFF
-	TRBV5-1	TRBJ2-3	TRBD1	TGCGCCAGCAGCTTGGCCGCTGCCAGGGGGTCTGATACGCAGTATTTT	CASSLAAARGSDTQYF
few	TRBV9	TRBJ2-2	-	TGTGCCAGCAGCGTAGCTACGCCAGGGCCTGGCGGGGAGCTGTTTTTT	CASSVATPGPGGELFF
-	TRBV4-1	TRBJ1-2	-	TGCGCCAGCAGCCCACGCGATATGGGGAACTATGGCTACACCTTC	CASSPRDMGNYGYTF
-	TRBV7-2	TRBJ2-7	TRBD2	TGTGCCAGCAGCTTAGGGGTACTAGCGGGATCTGACGAGCAGTACTTC	CASSLGVLAGSDEQYF
-	TRBV2	TRBJ2-1	TRBD1	TGTGCCAGCACGGACAGGGGGATAGGTGAGCAGTTCTTC	CASTDRGIGEQFF
few	TRBV19	TRBJ1-2	TRBD1	TGTGCCAGTAGTCAGGGGGCACCTAACTATGGCTACACCTTC	CASSQGAPNYGYTF
-	TRBV4-3	TRBJ2-3	-	TGCGCCAGCAGCCAAGGGGGGGCAAGCACAGATACGCAGTATTTT	CASSQGGASTDTQYF
-	TRBV5-1	TRBJ2-1	TRBD2	TGCGCCAGCAGAACTAGCGGGGGGAGCTCCTACAATGAGCAGTTCTTC	CASRTSGGSSYNEQFF
many	TRBV30	TRBJ1-4	TRBD1	TGTGCCTGGAGTGTACCCCGGGACAGGGGTGAAAAACTGTTTTTT	CAWSVPRDRGEKLFF
-	TRBV5-4	TRBJ2-3	-	TGTGCCAGCAGCTTGGGGCAGAGCACAGATACGCAGTATTTT	CASSLGQSTDTQYF